Reported below is one T cell receptor beta chain. What it binds is unknown. Data came from immunoSEQ multiplex PCR; TCRdb stores just in-frame clones and leaves some out. The sample yields some 21,000 clones, approximately 83% seen once. Repeated repertoire sampling spanned the course of chemoradiotherapy. The source of the sample is a study of chemoradiotherapy in HPV16-positive cancers. Turning to the study itself: Functional T-cell assays on two HPV16-positive patients' cells defined candidate HPV-specific clones and common TCR motifs.

Study-level findings and limits: HPV-responsive T-cell expansion during chemoradiotherapy was linked to improved recurrence-free survival in HPV16-positive patients. HPV-specific T cells were functionally defined from only two HPV16-positive patients.

Trimming at V came to 8 bases and at J to 6 bases, leaving 8 bases not matched to a gene. The CDR3 consists of 13 residues. Germline V gene sequence: CDR1 GTSNPN, CDR2 SVGIG (reference sequence). The rearrangement joins TRBV30 to TRBJ1-4; 8 bases match TRBD1. The sequence was obtained from a human donor with HPV-associated anogenital cancer. The sample in question was blood, obtained from a patient who underwent chemoradiotherapy. This CDR3 is CAGNRGVYEKLFF. CDR3 sequence (DNA): TGTGCCGGAAACAGGGGGGTATATGAAAAACTGTTTTTT.